This T cell receptor beta chain was observed in a study of beta chain features in type 1 diabetes. Of the isolated RNA, all was reverse transcribed, and so the sequenced material was expressed TCRB transcripts. Profiled with immunoSEQ multiplex PCR; TCRdb holds only in-frame clones, not every one. The sample includes around 600,000 clones, 9.5% to 15% of them seen just once. This CDR3 region has 18 residues. The trim removed 3 bases at V and 2 bases at J, leaving 10 bases unmatched. Germline-derived CDR1 and CDR2 are MGHRA and YSYEKL. Broader study findings: Patients with Type 1 diabetes showed moderately but significantly shorter TCRB CDR3s in all four CD4+ subsets.

About this clone itself: The antigen remains undetermined.

The TCR comes from a man aged 25-45 years with type 1 diabetes. Sequencing was performed on naive CD4+ T cells from blood. The chain carries TRBV4-1 and TRBJ2-4; 10 nucleotides match TRBD1. CDR3 in DNA: TGCGCCAGCAGCCACCAAGCGAGACAGGGGGCTTCCAAAAACATTCAGTACTTC. It translates to CASSHQARQGASKNIQYF.